The clone carrying this T cell receptor beta chain is a singleton in its sample. Antigen unknown. Assay: immunoSEQ multiplex PCR; the TCRdb copy retains only in-frame clones and omits some. Here the sample spans 250,000 to 300,000 clones, around 90% being singletons. The data belong to a study of cytomegalovirus exposure and HLA in healthy donors. About the research overall: The approximately 120 validation repertoires used the same platform as the roughly 670 first-cohort repertoires (as reported by a later analysis). General study points: The authors enumerated roughly 160 TCR beta chains as linked to cytomegalovirus. Reported performance of the classifier showed diagnosis of cytomegalovirus status with high specificity and sensitivity.

CDR1 is SNHLY, CDR2 FYNNEI, per germline. V was clipped by 7 bases and J by 8 bases, with 14 bases between them. The CDR3 is 13 residues long. The gene calls are TRBV2 and TRBJ1-4; D is perhaps TRBD1 (6 bases). Sequencing input: PBMCs. This clonotype originated in a woman between 18 and 29 years old in good health and CMV-seronegative. The CDR3 spells CASTGRGWEKLFF. The CDR3 region has the DNA TGTGCCAGCACCGGCAGGGGCTGGGAAAAACTGTTTTTT. The complete variable domain, with remaining parts taken from reference TRBV2 and TRBJ1-4, reads EPEVTQTPSHQVTQMGQEVILRCVPISNHLYFYWYRQILGQKVEFLVSFYNNEISEKSEIFDDQFSVERPDGSNFTLKIRSTKLEDSAMYFCASTGRGWEKLFFGSGTQLSVL.